The present T cell receptor beta chain was sequenced within a study of T cells in Graves' hyperthyroidism and ophthalmopathy. Study findings and constraints: Researchers found most expanded thyroid clonotypes above 0.001 in blood as well.

Amplification yielded TCR beta CDR3 regions, with RNA transcripts as the source. First-round RT-PCR of the TCR CDR3 relied on the HTBI primer set. TCRdb reprocessed the multiplex PCR reads via MiXCR and lists one record per CDR3 protein. Of a few hundred thousand distinct CDR3 sequences listed, 20% to 25% are singletons. This clonotype appeared many times. Its antigen is unknown. The length of the CDR3 is 15 residues. From germline, CDR1 is SGDLS and CDR2 YYNGEE. Unmatched junction bases numbered 6, after V lost 7 bases and J lost 0 bases. The authors obtained PBMCs from 9 to 10 ml of fresh peripheral blood.

This TCR was sampled from a woman between 50 and 59 years old with Graves' hyperthyroidism. The sample comprised blood. The chain links TRBV9 to TRBJ1-1, with 10 bases fitting TRBD1. The CDR3 loop reads CASSPGQGVNTEAFF. CDR3 nucleotide sequence: TGTGCCAGCTCACCTGGACAGGGGGTGAACACTGAAGCTTTCTTT.